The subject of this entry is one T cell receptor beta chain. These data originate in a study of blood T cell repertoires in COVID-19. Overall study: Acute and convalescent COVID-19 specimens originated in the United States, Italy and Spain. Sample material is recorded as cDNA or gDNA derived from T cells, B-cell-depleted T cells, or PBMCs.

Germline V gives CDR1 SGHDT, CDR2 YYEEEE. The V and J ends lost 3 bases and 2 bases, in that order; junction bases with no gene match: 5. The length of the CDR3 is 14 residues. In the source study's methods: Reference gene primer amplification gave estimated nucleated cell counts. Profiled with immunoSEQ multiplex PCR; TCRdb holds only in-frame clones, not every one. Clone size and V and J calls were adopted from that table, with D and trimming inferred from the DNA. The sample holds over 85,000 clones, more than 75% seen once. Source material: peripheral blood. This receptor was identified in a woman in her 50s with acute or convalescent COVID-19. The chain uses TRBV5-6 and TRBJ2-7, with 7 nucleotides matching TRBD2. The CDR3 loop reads CASSWGRETYEQYF. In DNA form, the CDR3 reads TGTGCCAGCAGCTGGGGGAGGGAAACCTACGAGCAGTACTTC.